The source of this T cell receptor (beta chain) is a study of monozygotic twins with inflammatory bowel disease. Germline V gene sequence: CDR1 LGHDT, CDR2 YNNKEL (reference sequence). The length of the CDR3 is 18 residues. cDNA synthesis was performed in eight separate reactions for each sample. TCRdb derives one entry per CDR3 protein from the 5' RACE reads, leaving out DNA. This sample's table reports approximately 150,000 distinct CDR3 sequences. Concerning this clonotype itself: Its cognate antigen is unknown.

General study results and limits: Support was lacking for any single strong IBD-associated signal or clonotype. Immunosuppressive treatments differing between patients may have added repertoire variability. TCRbeta inverse Simpson diversity was decreased in IBD patients versus healthy co-twins.

The genes are TRBV3-1 and TRBJ2-5; TCRdb reports TRBD2, a call that lacks DNA to check it against. The sample taken for sequencing was blood. The sequence was obtained from a human donor with ulcerative colitis or Crohn's disease, or a healthy co-twin of an affected twin (not recorded which). This CDR3 is CASSQWTSGRAGEETQYF.